These T cell receptor beta chains were read from a single sample in a study of T cell responses to AZD1222 COVID-19 vaccine. The data were produced by immunoSEQ multiplex PCR, yet TCRdb's version contains in-frame clones alone and is incomplete. The data contain approximately 130,000 clones, 90% of them singletons. Sequencing used peripheral blood, obtained on day 0 of AZD1222 vaccination. The receptors stem from an adult in good health. Both conserved end residues are part of each CDR3. The D gene is left open where the match is weak. Clone size is stated in some rows and not others, as once, few, many or a class when expanded.

D	J	V	size	DNA	CDR3
TRBD2	TRBJ2-7	TRBV6-1	.	TGTGCCAGCAGTGGGACTAGCGGGAGGGCCTACGAGCAGTACTTC	CASSGTSGRAYEQYF
.	TRBJ1-2	TRBV3-1/TRBV3-2	.	TGTGCCAGCAGCCAAAGGGCCCAGGTTAACTATGGCTACACCTTC	CASSQRAQVNYGYTF
.	TRBJ1-5	TRBV28	.	TGTTCTCCAGGGTGGCCCCAGCATTTT	CSPGWPQHF
TRBD1	TRBJ1-2	TRBV7-9	once	TGTGCCAGCAGCTTAGGTGTTAGGGGGCACTATGGCTACACCTTC	CASSLGVRGHYGYTF
.	TRBJ2-2	TRBV3-1/TRBV3-2	.	TGTGCCAGCAGCCAAGAGGTCGCGGGCGGGAACACCGGGGAGCTGTTTTTT	CASSQEVAGGNTGELFF
.	TRBJ2-7	TRBV5-6	.	TGTGCCAGCAGCTTGAGTGGTTACGAGCAGTACTTC	CASSLSGYEQYF
TRBD2	TRBJ2-1	TRBV15	.	TGTGCCACCAGCAGAGATCGGGCTAGCGGGAGAGGCTATGAGCAGTTCTTC	CATSRDRASGRGYEQFF
TRBD2	TRBJ2-3	TRBV28	.	TGTGCCAGCAGTTTGCCAGCGGGAGGGTTGGATACGCAGTATTTT	CASSLPAGGLDTQYF
.	TRBJ2-7	TRBV2	once	TGTGCCAGCAGTGTACAGGCCAATACCGAGCAGTACTTC	CASSVQANTEQYF
.	TRBJ1-4	TRBV7-9	.	TGTGCCAGCAGCTTTTATGGGTCTAATGAAAAACTGTTTTTT	CASSFYGSNEKLFF
.	TRBJ1-2	TRBV11-2	.	TGTGCCAGCAGCTTAGGAGTAGCCAATCCGGCGGGCTACACCTTC	CASSLGVANPAGYTF
TRBD1	TRBJ1-1	TRBV18	.	TGTGCCAGCTCACCGGGACAGTCCACGGGTGCTTTCTTT	CASSPGQSTGAFF
TRBD2	TRBJ2-3	TRBV3-1/TRBV3-2	.	TGTGCCAGCAGCCAAAGTGGCGGGAGTTTGGTGCAGTATTTT	CASSQSGGSLVQYF
TRBD1	TRBJ2-7	TRBV6-6	.	TGTGCCAGCTCGGGACAGCTTACCTACGAGCAGTACTTC	CASSGQLTYEQYF
.	TRBJ1-5	TRBV12-3/TRBV12-4	.	TGTGCCAGCAGGAGAGGGTGGGATCAGCCCCAGCATTTT	CASRRGWDQPQHF
.	TRBJ1-4	TRBV10-2	.	TGCGCCAGCAAGAGAGAGAGGGAGGTTGAAAAACTGTTTTTT	CASKREREVEKLFF
TRBD2	TRBJ2-3	TRBV5-4	.	TGTGCCAGCAGCTTGAGACTAGCGGGAACCGATACCCAGTATTTT	CASSLRLAGTDTQYF
.	TRBJ1-1	TRBV5-1	.	TGCGCCAGCGCCGGGGATGGGGCGAACACTGAAGCTTTCTTT	CASAGDGANTEAFF
.	TRBJ1-6	TRBV29-1	.	TGCAGCGTTCGACAGGCGGAAAATTCACCCCTCCACTTT	CSVRQAENSPLHF
TRBD2	TRBJ2-3	TRBV19	.	TGTGCCAGTAGTGATAGCGGGGGAGATACGCAGTATTTT	CASSDSGGDTQYF
.	TRBJ2-2	TRBV5-4	once	TGTGCCAGCAGCTGGGGAGCCGGGGAGCTGTTTTTT	CASSWGAGELFF
.	TRBJ2-3	TRBV24-1	.	TGTGCCACCAGTGATCCAGGCTTCAGTCCTAGCACAGATACGCAGTATTTT	CATSDPGFSPSTDTQYF
.	TRBJ1-2	TRBV4-3	.	TGCGCCAGCAGCCAAGAAGCCAGGGGCGACTATGGCTACACCTTC	CASSQEARGDYGYTF
.	TRBJ1-2	TRBV7-9	.	TGTGCCAGCAGCTTAGAAACCGGCCGGGACTATGGCTACACCTTC	CASSLETGRDYGYTF
TRBD1	TRBJ2-1	TRBV24-1	.	TGTGCCACCAGTGAAGGGACAGGGACCCATGAGCAGTTCTTC	CATSEGTGTHEQFF